Below, one T cell receptor (beta chain) is given with its context. These data are taken from a study of blood T cell repertoires in COVID-19. Study information: The United States, Italy and Spain were the sources of the acute and convalescent COVID-19 samples. T cells, B-cell-depleted T cells, or PBMCs supplied cDNA or gDNA.

Libraries were prepared by immunoSEQ multiplex PCR; TCRdb keeps only in-frame clonotypes and omits some of them. The sample lists approximately 71,000 clones; about 80% were seen once. The germline gives CDR1 SGHTA, CDR2 FQGNSA. The CDR3 sequence is 12 residues long. V dropped 2 bases and J dropped 6 bases, with 7 bases sitting between them. Sequenced input: peripheral blood. The chain is built from TRBV7-2 and TRBJ1-1, with D perhaps matching TRBD1 (6 bases). The TCR was taken from a man aged 55 to 70 with active or convalescent COVID-19. This chain's CDR3 is CASSLNRAEAFF. Here the CDR3 DNA reads TGTGCCAGCAGCTTAAACAGGGCTGAAGCTTTCTTT.